This T cell receptor (beta chain) was sequenced in a study of CD8+ T cells in alopecia areata. The study, taken as a whole, reports: Possibly because of HLA-related factors, TCR sharing was less clear across patients than in mice. The study found higher clonality in lesional than normal scalp, especially in alopecia totalis/universalis.

As regards this clone: What it binds is unknown. The listed genes are named as in mouse. Read data end 4 residues before the CDR3 end; the end is taken from the germline J gene.

Separation of pooled cutaneous lymph node cells was by sorting with CD4, CD8alpha, NKG2D, NKG2ACE and other markers. CDR1 and CDR2 from the germline V gene are NNHNN and SYGAGS (reference sequence). V was trimmed by 3 bases and J by 4 bases, leaving 9 bases between them. The CDR3 covers 13 residues. Sequencing templates came from extracted RNA that was reverse transcribed into cDNA. Method: immunoSEQ multiplex PCR; TCRdb's copy keeps in-frame clones and lacks some. The sample was found to contain 250,000 or so clones, and every one recurs. The genes are TRBV13-2 and TRBJ2-3, with D tentatively TRBD1 (6 bases). The TCR sequence derives from a C3H/HeJ mouse with alopecia areata. This line is of MHC haplotype H2-k. Sample: CD4+ T cells sorted from a lymph node. CDR3 sequence reads: CASGVDRPETLYF. CDR3 DNA (partial): TGTGCCAGCGGTGTCGACAGGCCAGAA.